This T cell receptor beta chain comes out of a study of cytomegalovirus exposure and HLA in healthy donors. General observations from the study: Most TCR sequences were seen very rarely across donors, but some public TCRs occurred in many. As was reported, the classifier diagnosed cytomegalovirus status with high specificity and sensitivity.

Note on this clone: Its specificity is unknown.

Germline V gives CDR1 SGHTA, CDR2 FQGNSA. Trimming shortened V by 5 bases and J by 0 bases, and 13 bases separated the two germline ends. There are 16 residues in the CDR3. Clones were read by immunoSEQ multiplex PCR, and TCRdb kept only the in-frame ones, dropping some. This table has some 250,000 clones, roughly 89% appearing once. The receptor's source is a woman aged 18 to 35 in good health and CMV-seronegative. Sequencing input: PBMCs. The J gene is TRBJ2-2, the V gene TRBV7-2; maybe TRBD2 (7 bases). This chain's CDR3 is CASSRRGAPNTGELFF. CDR3 coding DNA: TGTGCCAGCAGCCGACGGGGGGCCCCGAACACCGGGGAGCTGTTTTTT.